The clone carrying this TCR beta chain was observed a handful of times. Its target is not known. The source of the sample is a study of identical twins. TCRdb redid the calling of the 5' RACE reads with MiXCR, one entry per CDR3 protein. The profile shows about 260,000 distinct CDR3 sequences, roughly 7% of them singletons. Findings and caveats of the study: Abundant beta clonotypes from cord blood had fewer insertions, unlike memory repertoires, which showed none.

Germline assignment: CDR1 MNHNS and CDR2 SASEGT. V shed 5 bases and J 9 bases; nucleotides not matched to a gene: 11. The CDR3 contains 14 residues. This sample was also put to use in a study of yellow fever vaccine responses in identical twins.

The sequencing sample was made of memory (CD45RO+) T cells sorted from blood. The rearrangement uses TRBV6-1 and TRBJ2-5; 8 positions match TRBD2. The sequence was collected from a woman between 18 and 29 years old in good health. CDR3 residues: CASSREGARISQYF. CDR3 coding DNA: TGTGCCAGCAGTCGGGAGGGTGCTCGTATATCCCAGTACTTC.